These 24 T cell receptor beta chains came from one sample sequenced in a study of T cell responses to AZD1222 COVID-19 vaccine. Only in-frame clones appear in the TCRdb table, and some are missing; sequencing was by immunoSEQ multiplex PCR. The sample yields roughly 120,000 clones, about 90% seen once. The sequenced sample was peripheral blood, obtained on day 0 of AZD1222 vaccination. These receptors came from an adult in good health.

The sample holds a few counts of this clone. The chain has TRBV7-2 and TRBJ1-2; 9 nucleotides line up with TRBD1. Unmatched junction bases numbered 6, after V lost 5 bases and J lost 2 bases. CDR3 length: 15 residues. From germline, CDR1 is SGHTA and CDR2 FQGNSA. CDR3 region: CASSPTGGANYGYTF. The CDR3 coding sequence is TGTGCCAGCAGCCCTACAGGGGGCGCAAACTATGGCTACACCTTC. The whole variable domain, filled in from reference TRBV7-2 and TRBJ1-2, reads GAGVSQSPSNKVTEKGKDVELRCDPISGHTALYWYRQSLGQGLEFLIYFQGNSAPDKSGLPSDRFSAERTGGSVSTLTIQRTQQEDSAVYLCASSPTGGANYGYTFGSGTRLTVV.

This clone was observed a single time. The chain has TRBV7-2 and TRBJ2-5; 10 nucleotides align to TRBD2. Germline assignment: CDR1 SGHTA and CDR2 FQGNSA. This CDR3 spans 15 amino acids. V shed 2 bases and J 6 bases; nucleotides not matched to a gene: 6. CDR3 residues: CASSLSGGAKKTQYF. CDR3 coding DNA: TGTGCCAGCAGCTTAAGCGGGGGGGCTAAAAAGACCCAGTACTTC.

This clone showed up just a few times. V is TRBV30 and J is TRBJ1-1; D call uncertain. In germline, CDR1 is GTSNPN, CDR2 SVGIG (reference sequence). V was pared by 5 bases and J by 6 bases, with 10 bases between. The CDR3 contains 11 residues. In nucleotides, the CDR3 is TGTGCCTGGTACCGAGGTCCTGAAGCTTTCTTT. Translating it yields CAWYRGPEAFF.

V gene TRBV9 combines with J gene TRBJ1-2, with TRBD1 identical over 9 bases. The CDR3 totals 13 residues. CDR1 and CDR2 from the germline V gene are SGDLS and YYNGEE. J was trimmed by 6 bases and V by 3 bases; bases with no gene match: 3. The DNA for the CDR3 is TGTGCCAGCAGCGCCGGACAGGGGCATGGCTACACCTTC. Translating it yields CASSAGQGHGYTF.

The V gene is TRBV27, the J gene TRBJ2-1; the match to TRBD2 covers 8 bases. The CDR3 sequence is 15 residues long. Germline loops: CDR1 MNHEY, CDR2 SMNVEV (reference sequence). V shed 4 bases, J shed 15 bases, and the junction held 17 bases outside the gene matches. The CDR3 DNA reads as TGTGCCAGCAGTTCCTCCGGGACTAGAGTCGGTGGTGGGTTCTTC. Protein: CASSSSGTRVGGGFF.

This clone was seen a handful of times. The gene calls are TRBV30 and TRBJ1-2, with D unclear. The CDR3 loop spans 14 amino acids. V was trimmed by 7 bases and J by 2 bases, leaving 17 bases between them. Looked up from germline, CDR1 is GTSNPN and CDR2 is SVGIG (reference sequence). CDR3 DNA sequence: TGTGCCTTGGAAAGCAGCTTGAAAAACTATGGCTACACCTTC. It yields the protein CALESSLKNYGYTF.

J is TRBJ2-4 and V is TRBV7-9; D unclear. Germline CDR1 reads SEHNR; CDR2 reads FQNEAQ (reference sequence). This CDR3 has 12 residues. Trimming left V 5 bases short and J 4 bases short, with 6 bases between. For the CDR3, the DNA is TGTGCCAGCAGCCCCGTTAAAAACATTCAGTACTTC. This gives the protein CASSPVKNIQYF.

V gene TRBV7-9 combines with J gene TRBJ1-1; D is undetermined. The germline CDR1 and CDR2 sequences are SEHNR and FQNEAQ (reference sequence). The CDR3 is 15 amino acids. The germline V and J ends were trimmed by 1 base and 6 bases, with 15 bases remaining between them. CDR3 sequence reads: CASSLDRGSDPEAFF. CDR3 coding DNA: TGTGCCAGCAGCTTAGATCGAGGGTCGGACCCTGAAGCTTTCTTT.

This rearrangement joins TRBV24-1 to TRBJ1-4; perhaps TRBD1 as D (6 bases). In germline, CDR1 is KGHDR, CDR2 SFDVKD. This CDR3 comprises 15 residues. V lost 2 bases and J 4 bases, leaving 10 bases between the germline ends. The CDR3 here is CATSDSRQDNEKLFF. The DNA for the CDR3 is TGTGCCACCAGTGATTCGAGACAGGATAATGAAAAACTGTTTTTT.

Details on this clone: The junction differs from germline at one of its ends, possibly a read error. The chain combines TRBV6-1 with TRBJ1-2; weak D call: TRBD1 (5 bases). CDR1 is MNHNS and CDR2 is SASEGT in the germline V gene. The CDR3 is made up of 12 amino acids. The CDR3 DNA reads as TGTGCCAGCAGGGAAGGGGATGGAGGCTACACCTTC. Protein: CASREGDGGYTF.

The chain employs TRBV4-2 and TRBJ2-7; 11 bases are a match to TRBD2. The CDR3 is 15 amino acids. Germline-derived CDR1 and CDR2 are LGHNA and YNFKEQ. After removal of 1 base from V and 4 bases from J, the junction contained 3 bases not matched to a gene. The CDR3 DNA follows: TGTGCCAGCAGCCAAGGACTAGCGGGAATTTACGAGCAGTACTTC. This translates into CASSQGLAGIYEQYF.

The rearrangement joins TRBV7-6 to TRBJ1-3, with D uncertain. The length of the CDR3 is 15 residues. Trimming stripped 2 bases from V and 4 bases from J, with 12 bases between. CDR1 and CDR2 from the germline V gene are SGHVS and FNYEAQ. For the CDR3, the DNA is TGTGCCAGCAGCTTACTCTCGTTTGAGGGAAACACCATATATTTT. It encodes CASSLLSFEGNTIYF.

This chain links TRBV10-3 with TRBJ2-7; 7 bases fit TRBD1. CDR3 length equals 14 residues. Germline values: CDR1 ENHRY, CDR2 SYGVKD. The V and J ends lost 3 bases and 2 bases, in that order; junction bases with no gene match: 4. The CDR3 is CAISERQGPYEQYF. CDR3 nucleotide sequence: TGTGCCATCAGTGAACGACAGGGTCCCTACGAGCAGTACTTC.

The chain links TRBV7-8 to TRBJ1-4; a weak D match, TRBD1 (6 bases). The V gene's germline CDR1 is SGHVS and CDR2 FQNEAQ. The V and J ends lost 5 bases and 6 bases respectively, with 16 bases between them. CDR3 length equals 15 residues. DNA for the CDR3: TGTGCCAGCAGCAAACAGGGAACTGAACATGAAAAACTGTTTTTT. Translation: CASSKQGTEHEKLFF.

The V gene is TRBV7-2, the J gene TRBJ2-7, with 13 bases matching TRBD2. The CDR3 is made up of 15 amino acids. The junction had 1 base not matched to a gene; V was cut back by 3 bases and J by 2 bases. Germline V gene sequence: CDR1 SGHTA, CDR2 FQGNSA. This chain's CDR3 is CASSFGTSGAYEQYF. The CDR3 nucleotides read TGTGCCAGCAGCTTTGGGACTAGCGGGGCCTACGAGCAGTACTTC.

This clone was found once. The chain uses TRBV28 and TRBJ2-7; weak D call: TRBD1 (5 bases). Germline CDR1 is MDHEN and CDR2 is SYDVKM. Trimming removed 5 bases at V and 7 bases at J, with 12 bases between. This CDR3 comprises 12 residues. The CDR3 DNA reads as TGTGCCAGCAGTCGCCAGGGCGCAGAGCAGTACTTC. Protein product: CASSRQGAEQYF.

The chain is built from TRBV6-1 and TRBJ1-1; no definite D call. Germline assignment: CDR1 MNHNS and CDR2 SASEGT. Trimming took 1 base from V and 1 from J, leaving 13 bases between them. This CDR3 spans 16 amino acids. The chain's CDR3 is CASSEEPYPGNTEAFF. The CDR3 DNA follows: TGTGCCAGCAGTGAAGAACCTTACCCTGGGAACACTGAAGCTTTCTTT.

V and J are TRBV7-9 and TRBJ1-2; D gene uncertain. CDR3 length: 16 amino acids. The germline V and J ends were trimmed by 2 bases and 2 bases, with 15 bases remaining between them. Per germline, CDR1 SEHNR and CDR2 FQNEAQ (reference sequence). The CDR3 protein is CASSLSGQIRNYGYTF. The CDR3 DNA follows: TGTGCCAGCAGCTTAAGTGGGCAGATTCGAAACTATGGCTACACCTTC.

The gene calls are TRBV7-3 and TRBJ2-1, with D perhaps matching TRBD1 (5 bases). Germline CDR1 and CDR2: SGHTA and FQGTGA. V was pared by 5 bases and J by 8 bases, with 7 bases between. The CDR3 totals 11 residues. Here the CDR3 DNA reads TGTGCCAGCAGCCAGGGCGATGAGCAGTTCTTC. Its translation is CASSQGDEQFF.

This chain uses TRBV4-1 with TRBJ1-1; tentative D call: TRBD1 (5 bases). The CDR3 runs 18 residues. The V gene's germline CDR1 is MGHRA and CDR2 YSYEKL. The V end was cut by 0 bases, the J end by 1 base, with 18 bases between. This CDR3 is CASSQDLAQGGANTEAFF. In DNA, the CDR3 is TGCGCCAGCAGCCAAGATCTGGCGCAGGGAGGGGCGAACACTGAAGCTTTCTTT.

The rearrangement joins TRBV28 to TRBJ2-1; the match to TRBD2 covers 9 bases. Trimming cost V 2 bases and J 4 bases; bases outside gene matches: 3. The germline gives CDR1 MDHEN, CDR2 SYDVKM. The CDR3 has 15 amino acids. CDR3 loop: CASSLSGRTYNEQFF. The CDR3 DNA is TGTGCCAGCAGTTTAAGCGGGAGGACGTACAATGAGCAGTTCTTC.

The chain combines TRBV9 with TRBJ1-1, with TRBD1 matching 8 bases. The CDR3 extends over 14 amino acids. Germline V lookup: CDR1 SGDLS, CDR2 YYNGEE. V lost 2 bases, J lost 5 bases, and 5 bases stayed unmatched. Here the CDR3 DNA reads TGTGCCAGCAGCGTTACAGGGGGAGGAACTGAAGCTTTCTTT. Its protein is CASSVTGGGTEAFF.

This clone is a singleton in its sample. V gene TRBV30 combines with J gene TRBJ2-7; a possible D gene is TRBD2 (7 bases). Trimming took 7 bases from V and 6 from J, leaving 19 bases between them. The CDR3 length is 13 residues. Germline CDR1 and CDR2: GTSNPN and SVGIG (reference sequence). CDR3 nucleotide sequence: TGTGCCTCCTCCCCGGGGGGCCCCCGCGAGCAGTACTTC. This codes for CASSPGGPREQYF.

The chain has TRBV28 and TRBJ2-3, with D maybe TRBD2 (5 bases). Germline V lookup: CDR1 MDHEN, CDR2 SYDVKM. The CDR3 length is 15 residues. V lost 5 bases to trimming and J lost 7 bases, with 19 bases between them. CDR3 nucleotides: TGTGCCAGCAGTCGCCTTGGGCTAGCCGAGAATACGCAGTATTTT. Encoded protein: CASSRLGLAENTQYF.